Detailed here is one T cell receptor (beta chain). The antigen remains unidentified. The data were produced by immunoSEQ multiplex PCR, yet TCRdb's version contains in-frame clones alone and is incomplete. The sample contains around 72,000 clones, roughly 80% of which appear only once. The sample originates from a study of radiotherapy plus CTLA-4 blockade in lung cancer. Study-wide context: Patients showed objective responses in under 20% of cases, and disease control was achieved by under 40%. The study's findings and limits: Some TCR clones had been derived from tumors. These clones expanded in peripheral blood after radiotherapy plus ipilimumab.

The CDR3 totals 14 residues. V was pared by 5 bases and J by 8 bases, with 16 bases between. In germline, CDR1 is MGHDK, CDR2 SYGVNS. The chain combines TRBV25-1 with TRBJ1-3, with no clear D. Sequences were derived from peripheral blood, sampled from a patient treated with radiotherapy plus ipilimumab. This clonotype originated in a human donor with non-small cell lung cancer who had a complete response to radiotherapy plus ipilimumab. CDR3 amino acids: CASSPNRLADTIYF. CDR3 bases: TGTGCCAGCAGTCCAAATCGGCTAGCGGACACCATATATTTT.